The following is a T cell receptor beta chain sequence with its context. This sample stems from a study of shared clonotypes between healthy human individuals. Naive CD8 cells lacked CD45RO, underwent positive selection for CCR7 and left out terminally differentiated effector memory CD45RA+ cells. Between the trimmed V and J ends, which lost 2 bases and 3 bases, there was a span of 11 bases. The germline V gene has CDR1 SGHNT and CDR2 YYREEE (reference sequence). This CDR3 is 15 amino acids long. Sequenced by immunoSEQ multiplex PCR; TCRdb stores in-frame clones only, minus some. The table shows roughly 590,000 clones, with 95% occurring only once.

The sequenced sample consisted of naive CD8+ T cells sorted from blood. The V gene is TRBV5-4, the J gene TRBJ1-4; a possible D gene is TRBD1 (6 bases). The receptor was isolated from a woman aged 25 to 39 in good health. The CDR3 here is CASSFSGDPNEKLFF. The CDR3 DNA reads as TGTGCCAGCAGCTTCTCAGGGGACCCTAATGAAAAACTGTTTTTT.